The clone carrying this T cell receptor beta chain turned up a few times. The antigen remains unidentified. These data originate in a study of T-cell memory formation after mild COVID-19. Study conclusions and caveats: A subset of responding clones appeared in pre-infection memory, suggesting cross-reactive memory joined. Whether day 37 second-wave clones are SARS-CoV-2-specific was not confirmed. Those CD4+ clones that contracted were mainly in CM and EM (CD8+ ones in EMRA). The study found balanced CD4/CD8 in clones contracting day 15 to 85 and a CD4+ lean in later expanders.

MiXCR was run by TCRdb on the 5' RACE reads, yielding one entry per CDR3 protein. The sample consists of approximately 260,000 distinct CDR3 sequences, about 15% of them appearing once. The material sequenced was PBMCs or a T cell subset sorted from them (not recorded which). The sequence was obtained from a man aged 18 to 35 who had mild COVID-19 (a few samples of this study predate the infection). Cell type and time point are not known.

CDR3 DNA: TGTGCCAGCAGATGGGGGCCGGGAAATGAGCAGTTCTTC. Amino acids: CASRWGPGNEQFF. This chain uses TRBV27 with TRBJ2-1, with D possibly TRBD1 on 6 matching bases. V gave up 6 bases and J gave up 7 bases, with 13 bases separating them. The germline gives CDR1 MNHEY, CDR2 SMNVEV (reference sequence). The CDR3 consists of 13 residues.